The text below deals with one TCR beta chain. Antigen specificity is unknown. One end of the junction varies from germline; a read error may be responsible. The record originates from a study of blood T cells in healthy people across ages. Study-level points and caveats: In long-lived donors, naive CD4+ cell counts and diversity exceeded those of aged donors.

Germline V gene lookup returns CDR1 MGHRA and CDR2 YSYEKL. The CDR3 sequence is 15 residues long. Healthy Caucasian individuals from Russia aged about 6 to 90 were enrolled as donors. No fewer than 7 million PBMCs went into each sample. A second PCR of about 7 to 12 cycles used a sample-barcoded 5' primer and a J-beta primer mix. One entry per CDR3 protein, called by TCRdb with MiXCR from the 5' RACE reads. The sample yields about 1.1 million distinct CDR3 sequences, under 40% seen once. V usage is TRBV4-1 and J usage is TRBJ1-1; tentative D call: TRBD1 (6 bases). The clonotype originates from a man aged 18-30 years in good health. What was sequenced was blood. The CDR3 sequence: CASSQEGAMNTETFF. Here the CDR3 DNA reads TGCGCCAGCAGCCAAGAGGGGGCGATGAACACTGAAACTTTCTTT.